The sample holds many counts of the clone carrying this T cell receptor beta chain. Its antigen is unknown. As an off-target read in a library built for alpha chains, this beta chain has a frequency of little significance. The germline gives CDR1 KGHSH, CDR2 LQKENI. The V and J ends lost 6 bases and 0 bases respectively, with 11 bases between them. The length of the CDR3 is 15 residues. This sample was taken from a study of spatial heterogeneity in lung cancer. Looking at the study overall: Detection consistently yielded more beta chains than alpha chains. Strong correlation linked TCR transcript counts in tumor regions to a T cell module score derived from matched bulk RNA-seq. Study-level findings and limits: For expanded intratumoral alpha and beta TCRs, counts tracked tumor mutation counts.

Time point: sample taken at primary tumor resection. The donors, 72 patients with untreated early-stage non-small cell lung cancer, provided the samples. The authors sequenced whole RNA from tumor, nontumor lung or frozen PBMC without sorting. TCRdb fed the 5' RACE reads into MiXCR, producing one record per CDR3 protein. The repertoire holds approximately 16,000 distinct CDR3 sequences, approximately 7% seen once, with around 20% in the top ten. This sequence originates from a female donor with early-stage non-small cell lung cancer. Sequences were derived from lung tumor tissue, sampled at surgery. The V and J genes are TRBV18 and TRBJ2-2; D possibly corresponds to TRBD1 (6 bases). CDR3 coding DNA: TGTGCCAGCTCCGCACAGGGAACGAACACCGGGGAGCTGTTTTTT. This codes for CASSAQGTNTGELFF.